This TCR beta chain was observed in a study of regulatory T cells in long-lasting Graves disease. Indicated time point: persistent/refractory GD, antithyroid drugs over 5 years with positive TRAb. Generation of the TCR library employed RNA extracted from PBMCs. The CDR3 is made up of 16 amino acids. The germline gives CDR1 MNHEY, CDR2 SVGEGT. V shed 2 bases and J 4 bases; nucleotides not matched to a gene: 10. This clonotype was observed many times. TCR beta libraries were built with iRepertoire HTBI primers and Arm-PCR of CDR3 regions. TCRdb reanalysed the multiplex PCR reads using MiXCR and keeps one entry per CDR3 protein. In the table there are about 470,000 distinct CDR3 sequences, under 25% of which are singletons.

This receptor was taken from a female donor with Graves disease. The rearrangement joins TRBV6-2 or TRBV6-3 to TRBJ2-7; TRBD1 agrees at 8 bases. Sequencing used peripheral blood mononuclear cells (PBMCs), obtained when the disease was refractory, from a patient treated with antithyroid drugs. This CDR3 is CASSYPADRGSYEQYF. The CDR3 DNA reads TGTGCCAGCAGTTACCCGGCAGACAGGGGAAGTTACGAGCAGTACTTC.